This T cell receptor (beta chain) was recovered during a study of shared clonotypes between healthy human individuals. Study summary: The people who gave samples were two women and a few men aged 18 to 49. Study outcomes and limitations: Rarefaction revealed incomplete sorted-subset sequencing despite large depth. In having few donors, the study represented limited genetic and exposure-history diversity.

On this clone itself: Its antigen remains unknown.

In the source study's methods: Filtering differed because ImmunoSEQ produced junction-only sequences that carried no quality scores. Profiling relied on immunoSEQ multiplex PCR, and the TCRdb table lists in-frame clones only, not all of them. V, J and clone size derive from that table, while D and trimming were established from the DNA sequence. This sample yields 1.4 million or so clones, of which 98% to 99% are seen a single time; 0.36% belongs to the top ten. The V and J ends lost 3 bases and 6 bases, in that order; junction bases with no gene match: 10. CDR3 length: 16 amino acids. Germline V CDR1 and CDR2: SGHRS, YFSETQ.

The sample was naive CD4+ T cells sorted from blood. Subset given: CD45RA+ positively selected. The chain is built from TRBV5-1 and TRBJ2-2; 8 bases are shared with TRBD1. The receptor was derived from a man aged 30 to 45 in good health. CDR3 loop: CASSWNRGSGAGELFF. CDR3 coding DNA: TGCGCCAGCAGCTGGAACAGGGGGTCTGGTGCCGGGGAGCTGTTTTTT.